Reported below is one T cell receptor (beta chain). Original processing notes: Estimation of nucleated cell counts was performed using reference gene primer amplification. The protocol was immunoSEQ multiplex PCR, while the TCRdb copy is restricted to in-frame clones and leaves out a portion. V, J and clone size are those of that table, while D and trimming were read from the DNA. The profile shows about 84,000 clones, 90% to 95% of them singletons. Germline trimming cut 4 bases from V and 11 bases from J; bases unmatched to any gene: 11. The CDR3 extends over 14 amino acids. Per the germline V gene, CDR1 is SGHNT and CDR2 is YENEEA. These data are taken from a study of blood T cell repertoires in COVID-19. Study details: COVID-19 samples from acute and convalescent phases originated in the United States, Italy and Spain. PBMCs, B-cell-depleted T cells, or T cells provided the cDNA or gDNA that made up the material.

The rearrangement links TRBV11-3 to TRBJ1-1; 9 bases agree with TRBD1. Sequenced: peripheral blood. The receptor was isolated from a human donor with active COVID-19. The donor label of this sample is uncertain. The CDR3 spells CASSSTVTGGRAFF. DNA for the CDR3: TGTGCCAGCAGCTCAACCGTTACAGGGGGCAGGGCTTTCTTT.